Each of the 28 T cell receptor beta chains below was sequenced from the same sample in a study of T cell responses to AZD1222 COVID-19 vaccine. Sequenced by immunoSEQ multiplex PCR; TCRdb stores in-frame clones only, minus some. The table has 150,000 or so clones, over 80% seen once. The sample here was peripheral blood, taken 28 days after the second AZD1222 dose. The receptors were sampled from an adult who received the AZD1222 COVID-19 vaccine.

This clone showed up just once. The chain uses TRBV14 and TRBJ1-1; the D gene is possibly TRBD1 (5 bases). The CDR3 has 15 residues. Trimming took off 3 bases at V and 6 bases at J, with 17 bases between the two ends. Germline V gene data show CDR1 as SGHDN and CDR2 as FVKESK. The CDR3 DNA is TGTGCCAGCAGCCAGGCCTCAGGGTTGAGCGCTGAAGCTTTCTTT. This codes for CASSQASGLSAEAFF.

A word on this clone: Compared with germline, one end of the junction differs, possibly owing to a read error. V is TRBV18 and J is TRBJ2-1; 13 bases are a match to TRBD2. This CDR3 region has 15 residues. Germline V gives CDR1 KGHSH, CDR2 LQKENI. CDR3 sequence (DNA): TGTGCCAGCTCACCCGAGGGACTAGCGGGAAATGTGCAGTTCTTC. It codes for CASSPEGLAGNVQFF.

The gene calls are TRBV30 and TRBJ1-5, with D possibly matching TRBD1 (6 bases). Germline CDR1 and CDR2: GTSNPN and SVGIG (reference sequence). The CDR3 length is 14 residues. Trimming removed 1 base from V and 7 bases from J, with 14 bases in between. This CDR3 reads CAWSGGGAGQPQHF. The CDR3 region has the DNA TGTGCCTGGAGTGGCGGGGGGGCTGGCCAGCCCCAGCATTTT.

This clone was recorded a few times. This chain's CDR3 is CASSPVLAGLGEQYF. The CDR3 DNA reads TGTGCCAGCAGCCCGGTGCTAGCGGGATTAGGGGAGCAGTACTTC. The chain links TRBV11-3 to TRBJ2-7; 9 bases align to TRBD2. There are 15 residues in the CDR3. After removal of 5 bases from V and 7 bases from J, the junction contained 12 bases not matched to a gene. In germline, CDR1 is SGHNT, CDR2 YENEEA.

The chain joins TRBV6-2 or TRBV6-3 to TRBJ2-1; D is ambiguous. The germline gives CDR1 MNHEY, CDR2 SVGEGT. The CDR3 runs to 15 residues. V shed 3 bases and J shed 6 bases, with 15 bases lying between them. The CDR3: CASSYPNPPPNEQFF. The CDR3 nucleotides are TGTGCCAGCAGTTATCCGAACCCGCCCCCCAATGAGCAGTTCTTC.

This chain links TRBV24-1 with TRBJ2-5; no clear D. CDR1 and CDR2 from the germline V gene are KGHDR and SFDVKD. The ends were cut back, 4 bases at V and 5 bases at J, with 13 bases in the middle. The CDR3 is made up of 14 amino acids. The CDR3 here is CATSDMRPVETQYF. In DNA form, the CDR3 reads TGTGCCACCAGTGACATGAGGCCCGTGGAGACCCAGTACTTC.

This CDR3 is CASSLGTATEAFF. The CDR3 coding sequence is TGTGCCAGCAGCTTAGGGACCGCCACTGAAGCTTTCTTT. V is TRBV7-9 and J is TRBJ1-1; unclear D gene. The V end lost 1 base, the J end lost 4 bases, and 7 bases lay between the germline ends. The CDR3 is made up of 13 amino acids. Per the germline V gene, CDR1 is SEHNR and CDR2 is FQNEAQ (reference sequence).

V gene TRBV7-8 combines with J gene TRBJ2-7, with D tentatively TRBD1 (6 bases). Germline CDR1 is SGHVS and CDR2 is FQNEAQ. This CDR3 spans 15 amino acids. V lost 4 bases, J lost 4 bases, and 17 bases lay in between. CDR3: CASSWAGNREYEQYF. CDR3 in DNA: TGTGCCAGCAGCTGGGCCGGGAACAGGGAATACGAGCAGTACTTC.

The chain is built from TRBV5-5 and TRBJ1-3, with D unclear. The CDR3 runs to 16 residues. Trimming pared 1 base from V and 1 base from J, leaving 12 bases between. CDR1 is SGHKS, CDR2 YYEKEE, per germline (reference sequence). CDR3 sequence (DNA): TGTGCCAGCAGCTTGAACCTACACCAATCTGGAAACACCATATATTTT. Translated, it gives CASSLNLHQSGNTIYF. The full variable domain, with the rest looked up from reference TRBV5-5 and TRBJ1-3, is DAGVTQSPTHLIKTRGQQVTLRCSPISGHKSVSWYQQVLGQGPQFIFQYYEKEERGRGNFPDRFSARQFPNYSSELNVNALLLGDSALYLCASSLNLHQSGNTIYFGEGSWLTVV.

The V call is TRBV7-9, the J call TRBJ1-4; no reliable D call. V was cut by 3 bases and J by 3 bases, with 5 bases left in between. CDR3 length: 13 residues. Per the germline V gene, CDR1 is SEHNR and CDR2 is FQNEAQ (reference sequence). CDR3 sequence (DNA): TGTGCCAGCAGCTTTCGTGCTAATGAAAAACTGTTTTTT. Amino acids: CASSFRANEKLFF.

CDR3 coding DNA: TGTGCCAGCAGCAAGGGACGGAACACCGGGGAGCTGTTTTTT. It specifies CASSKGRNTGELFF. The rearrangement joins TRBV5-6 to TRBJ2-2; tentatively, D is TRBD1 or TRBD2 (5 bases each). Germline V gene lookup returns CDR1 SGHDT and CDR2 YYEEEE. V dropped 4 bases and J dropped 1 base, with 8 bases sitting between them. This CDR3 has 14 residues. Using reference TRBV5-6 and TRBJ2-2 for the parts outside the CDR3, the full variable domain is DAGVTQSPTHLIKTRGQQVTLRCSPKSGHDTVSWYQQALGQGPQFIFQYYEEEERQRGNFPDRFSGHQFPNYSSELNVNALLLGDSALYLCASSKGRNTGELFFGEGSRLTVL.

The chain employs TRBV11-3 and TRBJ2-1; 14 bases agree with TRBD2. This CDR3 has 18 amino acids. The germline V gene encodes CDR1 SGHNT and CDR2 YENEEA. Trimming removed 1 base from V and 9 bases from J; junction bases left unmatched: 11. The CDR3 DNA is TGTGCCAGCAGCTTAGGTAGATGGGGACTAGCGGGAGTGGGTGAGCAGTTCTTC. Translated: CASSLGRWGLAGVGEQFF.

The chain links TRBV9 to TRBJ2-2; D call uncertain. CDR1 SGDLS and CDR2 YYNGEE come from the germline V gene. Trimming removed 3 bases at V and 6 bases at J, with 12 bases between. The CDR3 is 14 amino acids. This CDR3 reads CASSDPRGAGELFF. CDR3 DNA sequence: TGTGCCAGCAGCGACCCACGAGGCGCCGGGGAGCTGTTTTTT.

The chain joins TRBV10-3 to TRBJ1-1; TRBD1 matches 7 bases. The CDR3 length is 16 residues. V lost 6 bases and J lost 0; bases outside the gene matches: 10. Germline V lookup: CDR1 ENHRY, CDR2 SYGVKD. CDR3 sequence (DNA): TGTGCCATCAGCAATGACAGGGCAAAATTGAACACTGAAGCTTTCTTT. This sequence encodes CAISNDRAKLNTEAFF.

The chain combines TRBV12-5 with TRBJ2-2, with TRBD2 matching 8 bases. V shed 2 bases, J shed 7 bases, and the junction held 12 bases outside the gene matches. CDR1 LGHNT and CDR2 FRNRAP come from the germline V gene. The CDR3 is 17 amino acids. The CDR3 loop reads CASGLIGGAALIGELFF. The CDR3 coding sequence is TGTGCTAGTGGTTTGATCGGGGGGGCCGCATTAATCGGGGAGCTGTTTTTT.

The genes are TRBV27 and TRBJ1-2; weak D call: TRBD1 (5 bases). The CDR3 is 14 residues long. The germline V and J ends were trimmed by 6 bases and 8 bases, with 19 bases remaining between them. Germline CDR1 reads MNHEY; CDR2 reads SMNVEV (reference sequence). CDR3 amino acids: CASSLGAPARGYTF. In DNA, the CDR3 is TGTGCCAGCAGCTTAGGGGCCCCGGCGCGCGGCTACACCTTC.

With regard to this clone: One junction end does not reproduce the germline sequence, and a read error may be involved. The V call is TRBV30, the J call TRBJ2-1; a weak D match, TRBD2 (6 bases). CDR3 length equals 11 residues. CDR1 GTSNPN and CDR2 SVGIG come from the germline V gene (reference sequence). As DNA, the CDR3 is TGTGCCTGGAGTCGCGGGGTCTCGGGGGTCTTC. This codes for CAWSRGVSGVF.

The CDR3 nucleotides read TGTGCCACCAAAAGACGGGAGGGGGCTTTAAGTGAGCAGTTCTTC. Translating gives CATKRREGALSEQFF. The chain employs TRBV19 and TRBJ2-1; a weak D match, TRBD2 (8 bases). V lost 10 bases and J lost 9, with 25 bases in between. This CDR3 comprises 15 residues. The germline CDR1 and CDR2 sequences are LNHDA and SQIVND (reference sequence). Full variable domain (remainder filled in from reference TRBV19 and TRBJ2-1): DGGITQSPKYLFRKEGQNVTLSCEQNLNHDAMYWYRQDPGQGLRLIYYSQIVNDFQKGDIAEGYSVSREKKESFPLTVTSAQKNPTAFYLCATKRREGALSEQFFGPGTRLTVL.

This clone was seen a handful of times. V usage is TRBV6-5 and J usage is TRBJ1-2; TRBD1 is a possible D gene (6 bases). Germline CDR1 is MNHEY and CDR2 is SVGAGI. Trimming removed 6 bases from V and 2 bases from J, with 16 bases in between. This CDR3 is 15 amino acids long. The CDR3 region is CASRPTGRPNYGYTF. CDR3 DNA: TGTGCCAGCAGGCCTACAGGGAGACCCAACTATGGCTACACCTTC.

V is TRBV4-2 and J is TRBJ2-1; 14 bases fit TRBD2. V was pared by 0 bases and J by 2 bases, with 3 bases of the junction left unmatched. This CDR3 is 18 amino acids long. Germline V gene sequence: CDR1 LGHNA, CDR2 YNFKEQ. This CDR3 is CASSQDGTSGSAYNEQFF. In DNA, the CDR3 is TGTGCCAGCAGCCAAGATGGGACTAGCGGGAGCGCCTACAATGAGCAGTTCTTC.

This clone has a single count. V gene TRBV7-9 combines with J gene TRBJ1-1, with 8 positions matching TRBD1. Per the germline V gene, CDR1 is SEHNR and CDR2 is FQNEAQ (reference sequence). The V and J ends lost 6 bases and 5 bases, in that order; junction bases with no gene match: 17. This CDR3 is 17 amino acids long. The CDR3 nucleotides read TGTGCCAGCAGTCACGGACTTCGGACAGGGCGGAAAACTGAAGCTTTCTTT. Protein product: CASSHGLRTGRKTEAFF.

CDR3 sequence reads: CASSSSGGTDTQYF. CDR3 nucleotides: TGTGCCAGCAGCTCCAGTGGAGGGACAGATACGCAGTATTTT. The V gene is TRBV7-3, the J gene TRBJ2-3; possible D gene TRBD2, 6 bases. CDR1 and CDR2 from the germline V gene are SGHTA and FQGTGA. V was shortened by 4 bases and J by 3 bases, with 11 bases between the two germline ends. The CDR3 loop spans 14 amino acids.

The rearrangement links TRBV9 to TRBJ1-6, with no clear D. V gave up 0 bases and J gave up 5 bases, with 3 bases separating them. The CDR3 extends over 13 amino acids. CDR1 and CDR2 (germline): SGDLS, YYNGEE. CDR3 sequence reads: CASSVGDNSPLHF. CDR3 DNA sequence: TGTGCCAGCAGCGTAGGTGATAATTCACCCCTCCACTTT.

This sequence joins TRBV28 and TRBJ2-5; the D gene is possibly TRBD2 (5 bases). This CDR3 is 16 amino acids long. Between the trimmed V and J ends, which lost 6 bases and 0 bases, there was a span of 17 bases. Germline assignment: CDR1 MDHEN and CDR2 SYDVKM. The CDR3 loop reads CASSQSSPGYQETQYF. Here the CDR3 DNA reads TGTGCCAGCAGCCAGTCCAGCCCGGGGTACCAAGAGACCCAGTACTTC.

The rearrangement links TRBV6-4 to TRBJ2-3; 10 bases fit TRBD2. The V gene end was trimmed by 2 bases and the J gene end by 5 bases; junction bases not matched to a gene: 10. CDR1 and CDR2 (germline): MRHNA, SNTAGT. The CDR3 length is 17 residues. The CDR3 DNA follows: TGTGCCAGCAGTGACGGAGCGGGGGGGCCAGTGGGAGATACGCAGTATTTT. Translating gives CASSDGAGGPVGDTQYF.

The chain joins TRBV6-5 to TRBJ1-4, with TRBD1 matching over 8 bases. V was pared by 7 bases and J by 12 bases, with 10 bases of the junction left unmatched. The CDR3 is 13 amino acids. Germline V lookup: CDR1 MNHEY, CDR2 SVGAGI. The CDR3 sequence: CASTSTQGGELFF. The DNA for the CDR3 is TGTGCCAGCACGTCAACACAGGGGGGGGAACTGTTTTTT.

The rearrangement joins TRBV19 to TRBJ1-2, with D perhaps TRBD1 (5 bases). The CDR3 runs 14 residues. Germline CDR1 LNHDA, CDR2 SQIVND (reference sequence). With 8 bases removed from V and 0 bases from J, the gap between germline ends came to 13 bases. CDR3 in DNA: TGTGCCAGTCAGAGGAGGGGACCTAACTATGGCTACACCTTC. It specifies CASQRRGPNYGYTF. The full variable domain, in which reference TRBV19 and TRBJ1-2 provide the parts outside the CDR3, is DGGITQSPKYLFRKEGQNVTLSCEQNLNHDAMYWYRQDPGQGLRLIYYSQIVNDFQKGDIAEGYSVSREKKESFPLTVTSAQKNPTAFYLCASQRRGPNYGYTFGSGTRLTVV.

V gene TRBV28 combines with J gene TRBJ2-1; D might be TRBD2 (6 bases). Trimming pared 6 bases from V and 4 bases from J, leaving 19 bases between. The CDR3 runs 16 residues. Germline CDR1 is MDHEN and CDR2 is SYDVKM. The CDR3 sequence: CASSSSRGSIYNEQFF. CDR3 bases: TGTGCCAGCAGCTCTTCGCGGGGATCAATATACAATGAGCAGTTCTTC.